This is a list of T cell receptor beta chains from one sample in a study of identical twins. MiXCR was run by TCRdb on the 5' RACE reads, yielding one entry per CDR3 protein. The sample records hundreds of thousands of distinct CDR3 sequences, roughly 12% being singletons. These data were likewise used in another study, on yellow fever vaccine responses in identical twins.

The sequenced material came from CD8+ T cells sorted from blood. Receptors were obtained from a woman aged 18-35 years in good health. Each CDR3 is given with its conserved first and last residue. Each record gives: D gene, J gene, V gene, clone size, CDR3 DNA, CDR3 protein. D genes are given only for firm matches. For some rows the clone size is stated as once, few or many, or as a class when expanded; others skip it.

NA TRBJ1-2 TRBV18 NA TGTGCCAGCTCATTGCAGTTCAGGAATAACTATGGCTACACCTTC CASSLQFRNNYGYTF
NA TRBJ2-1 TRBV24-1 many TGTGCCACCAGTGAATTAGGCAATGAGCAGTTCTTC CATSELGNEQFF
NA TRBJ2-5 TRBV5-5 NA TGTGCCAGCAGCTTGGCGGGTAGTTTCCGAGAGACCCAGTACTTC CASSLAGSFRETQYF
TRBD2 TRBJ2-3 TRBV9 few TGTGCCAGCAGCGTAGAAGGCGGGAGTCCCCCAGATACGCAGTATTTT CASSVEGGSPPDTQYF
NA TRBJ2-7 TRBV7-9 many TGTGCCAGCAGCTTACCCGGGTCCTACGAGCAGTACTTC CASSLPGSYEQYF
TRBD1 TRBJ2-1 TRBV13 NA TGTGCCAGCAGCGGCCGACAGGGGCCTGAGCAGTTCTTC CASSGRQGPEQFF
NA TRBJ2-2 TRBV12-3/TRBV12-4 few TGTGCCAGCGGGGCTGACACCGGGGAGCTGTTTTTT CASGADTGELFF
TRBD1 TRBJ1-1 TRBV27 many TGTGCCAGCAGTCACGGACAGGGGTTGAGCACTGAAGCTTTCTTT CASSHGQGLSTEAFF
NA TRBJ2-7 TRBV4-1 few TGCGCCAGCAGCCAACAGGGGGGAACGATTCACGAGCAGTACTTC CASSQQGGTIHEQYF
TRBD1 TRBJ1-1 TRBV11-1 few TGTGCCAGCAGCGCCGGGGGACAGACCACTGAAGCTTTCTTT CASSAGGQTTEAFF
NA TRBJ2-2 TRBV12-3/TRBV12-4 few TGTGCCAGCAGTTGGTCCGGGGAGCTGTTTTTT CASSWSGELFF
NA TRBJ1-5 TRBV2 NA TGTGCCAGCAGTGAAACCCGGGACATTAATCAGCCCCAGCATTTT CASSETRDINQPQHF
NA TRBJ2-5 TRBV28 few TGTGCCAGCAGCACCGGCAGTCCGAAAGAGACCCAGTACTTC CASSTGSPKETQYF
TRBD2 TRBJ2-7 TRBV20-1 NA TGCAGTGTACCGGGACTAGCGGGAGGTGCCTACGAGCAGTACTTC CSVPGLAGGAYEQYF
TRBD2 TRBJ2-7 TRBV24-1 few TGTGCCACCAGTGATTTTCCGGGACTAGCGCACAACTCCTACGAGCAGTACTTC CATSDFPGLAHNSYEQYF
NA TRBJ1-1 TRBV27 NA TGTGCCAGTATAGACAGCCTTGGGTTAGGAGAAGCTTTCTTT CASIDSLGLGEAFF
NA TRBJ1-1 TRBV6-1 many TGTGCCAGCATCCCGGACGGAAACACTGAAGCTTTCTTT CASIPDGNTEAFF
NA TRBJ1-1 TRBV5-1 many TGCGCCAGCAGCTTGGACCAGAACACTGAAGCTTTCTTT CASSLDQNTEAFF
NA TRBJ2-3 TRBV2 few TGTGCCAGCGACGGGGGTTTGGGGGGTAGGAACTTTGCGCAGTATTTT CASDGGLGGRNFAQYF
TRBD1 TRBJ2-6 TRBV5-6 NA TGTGCCAGCAGCTTGGTAGCGGACAGGGGCGGATCTGGGGCCAACGTCCTGACTTTC CASSLVADRGGSGANVLTF
TRBD2 TRBJ2-3 TRBV6-1 few TGTGCCAGCAGTCCCGGGACTAGCGCCACAGATACGCAGTATTTT CASSPGTSATDTQYF
NA TRBJ2-2 TRBV14 NA TGTGCCAGCAGCCAAGATTGGGGCAGGGGAGGCGAGCTGTTTTTT CASSQDWGRGGELFF
NA TRBJ1-5 TRBV20-1 NA TGCAGTGCACCTCGGGACGGTTACAATCAGCCCCAGCATTTT CSAPRDGYNQPQHF
NA TRBJ1-5 TRBV28 many TGTGCCAGCAGCCCGGGGTGGAATCAGCCCCAGCATTTT CASSPGWNQPQHF
NA TRBJ1-1 TRBV12-3/TRBV12-4 many TGTGCCAGCAGTCCCCAGGGTGAAGCTTTCTTT CASSPQGEAFF
TRBD2 TRBJ2-7 TRBV4-1 many TGCGCCAGCAGCCGGACTAGCGGGATTTACGAGCAGTACTTC CASSRTSGIYEQYF
NA TRBJ1-1 TRBV6-5 NA TGTGCCAGCAGTTACTCAGGGGGGGCTGAAGCTTTCTTT CASSYSGGAEAFF
NA TRBJ2-3 TRBV12-3/TRBV12-4 NA TGTGCCAGCAGGCTCGGGACTAGCACAGATACGCAGTATTTT CASRLGTSTDTQYF
NA TRBJ1-4 TRBV5-4 few TGTGCCAGCAGCTTGGACGGGTTTAATGAAAAACTGTTTTTT CASSLDGFNEKLFF
TRBD2 TRBJ2-3 TRBV5-1 NA TGCGCCAGCAGCTCTAGCGGGAGGGATAGAGATACGCAGTATTTT CASSSSGRDRDTQYF
NA TRBJ2-3 TRBV9 NA TGTGCCAGCAGCGTAGGTCGGGTACCTCGAGATACGCAGTATTTT CASSVGRVPRDTQYF
NA TRBJ2-7 TRBV4-2 NA TGTGCCAGCAGCCAGGCCCTATCGGGCCAAAGATACGAGCAGTACTTC CASSQALSGQRYEQYF
NA TRBJ1-5 TRBV27 NA TGTGCCAGCAGTTTATCGAATGTCTGGGGAGATCAGCCCCAGCATTTT CASSLSNVWGDQPQHF
NA TRBJ1-1 TRBV6-1 few TGTGCCAGCAGTGAAATGGAGTCCGCTGAAGCTTTCTTT CASSEMESAEAFF
TRBD1 TRBJ1-1 TRBV5-1 NA TGCGCCAGCAGCTTGGGGACAGGGGGATTTAATGCTTTCTTT CASSLGTGGFNAFF
TRBD1 TRBJ1-5 TRBV7-8 NA TGTGCCAGCAGCTCGGATCCGCGGGACAGAAGAATTAGCAATCAGCCCCAGCATTTT CASSSDPRDRRISNQPQHF
TRBD2 TRBJ2-1 TRBV29-1 few TGCAGCGTTGATGAGACTAGCGGGGGGGCTTTCTACAATGAGCAGTTCTTC CSVDETSGGAFYNEQFF
NA TRBJ2-1 TRBV6-1 NA TGTGCCAGCAGTGTCTGGGAAAGCTCCTACAATGAGCAGTTCTTC CASSVWESSYNEQFF
TRBD2 TRBJ2-1 TRBV20-1 NA TGCAGTGCTAGAGGACTAGCGGAGAAACTCTACAATGAGCAGTTCTTC CSARGLAEKLYNEQFF
TRBD2 TRBJ2-3 TRBV2 many TGTGCCAGCAGGACCGGACTAGCGAGAGATACGCAGTATTTT CASRTGLARDTQYF